The sequence of this T cell receptor beta chain was determined in a study of blood T cell repertoires in COVID-19. Assignments of participants to cohorts depended upon their own reported clinical history. Among Cohort 3 donors, those recovered had two negative PCRs, clearance, or symptom resolution. Generated by immunoSEQ multiplex PCR, the TCRdb table keeps only in-frame clones and is missing some. The repertoire holds around 430,000 clones, with about 83% as singletons. This clone was counted a single time. Trimming pared 6 bases from V and 2 bases from J, leaving 13 bases between. Germline loops: CDR1 MDHEN, CDR2 SYDVKM. This CDR3 region has 14 residues.

This TCR derives from a woman in her fifties or sixties who had recovered from COVID-19. The sample taken for sequencing was PBMCs or T cells enriched from blood (not recorded which). V and J are TRBV28 and TRBJ1-2; perhaps TRBD1 as D (6 bases). The CDR3 sequence: CASRSGAHNYGYTF. CDR3 bases: TGTGCCAGCAGGTCAGGGGCCCACAACTATGGCTACACCTTC.